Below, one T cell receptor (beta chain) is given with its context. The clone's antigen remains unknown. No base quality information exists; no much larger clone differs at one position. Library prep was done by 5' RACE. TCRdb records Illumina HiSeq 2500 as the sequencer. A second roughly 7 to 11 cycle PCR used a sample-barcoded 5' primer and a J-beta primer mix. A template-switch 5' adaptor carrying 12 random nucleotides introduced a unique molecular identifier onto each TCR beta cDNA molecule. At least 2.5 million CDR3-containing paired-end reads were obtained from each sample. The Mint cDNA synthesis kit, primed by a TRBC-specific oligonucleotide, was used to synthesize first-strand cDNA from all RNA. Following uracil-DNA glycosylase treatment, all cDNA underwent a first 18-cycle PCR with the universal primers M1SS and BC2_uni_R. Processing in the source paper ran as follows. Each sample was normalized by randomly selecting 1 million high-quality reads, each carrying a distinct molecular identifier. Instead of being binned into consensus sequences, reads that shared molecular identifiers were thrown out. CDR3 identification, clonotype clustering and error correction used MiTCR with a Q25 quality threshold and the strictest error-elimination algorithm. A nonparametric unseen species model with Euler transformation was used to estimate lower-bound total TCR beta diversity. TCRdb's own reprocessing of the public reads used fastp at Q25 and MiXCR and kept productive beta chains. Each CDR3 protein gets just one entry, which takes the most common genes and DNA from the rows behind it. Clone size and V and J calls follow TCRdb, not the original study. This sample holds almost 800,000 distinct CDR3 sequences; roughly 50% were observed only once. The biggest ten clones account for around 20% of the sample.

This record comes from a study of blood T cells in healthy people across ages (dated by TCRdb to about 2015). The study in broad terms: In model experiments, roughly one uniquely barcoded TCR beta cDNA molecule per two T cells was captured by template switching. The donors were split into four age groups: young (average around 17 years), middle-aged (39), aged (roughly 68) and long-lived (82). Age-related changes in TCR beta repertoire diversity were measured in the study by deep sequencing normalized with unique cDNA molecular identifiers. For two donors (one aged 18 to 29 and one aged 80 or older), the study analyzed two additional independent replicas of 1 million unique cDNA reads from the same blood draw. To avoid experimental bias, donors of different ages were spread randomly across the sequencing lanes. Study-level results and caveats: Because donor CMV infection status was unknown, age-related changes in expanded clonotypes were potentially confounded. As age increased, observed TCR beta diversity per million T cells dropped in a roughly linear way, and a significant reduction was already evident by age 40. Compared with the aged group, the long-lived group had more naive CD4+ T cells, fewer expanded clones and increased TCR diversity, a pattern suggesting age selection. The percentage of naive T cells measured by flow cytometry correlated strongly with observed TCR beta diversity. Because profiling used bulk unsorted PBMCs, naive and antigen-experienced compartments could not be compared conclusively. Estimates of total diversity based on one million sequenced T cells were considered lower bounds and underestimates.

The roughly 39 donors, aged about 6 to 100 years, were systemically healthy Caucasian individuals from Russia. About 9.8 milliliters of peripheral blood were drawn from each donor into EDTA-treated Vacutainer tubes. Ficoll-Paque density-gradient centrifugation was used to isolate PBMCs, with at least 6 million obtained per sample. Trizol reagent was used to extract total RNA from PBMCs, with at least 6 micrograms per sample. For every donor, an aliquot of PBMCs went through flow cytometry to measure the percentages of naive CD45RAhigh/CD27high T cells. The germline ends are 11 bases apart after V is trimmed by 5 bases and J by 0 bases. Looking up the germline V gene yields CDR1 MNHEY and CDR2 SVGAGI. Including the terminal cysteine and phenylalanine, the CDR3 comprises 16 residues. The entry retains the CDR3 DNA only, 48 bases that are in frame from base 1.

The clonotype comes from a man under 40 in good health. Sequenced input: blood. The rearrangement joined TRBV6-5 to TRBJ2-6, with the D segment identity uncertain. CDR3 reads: CASSSVLGSGANVLTF. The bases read TGTGCCAGCAGTAGCGTTCTGGGCTCTGGGGCCAACGTCCTGACTTTC.